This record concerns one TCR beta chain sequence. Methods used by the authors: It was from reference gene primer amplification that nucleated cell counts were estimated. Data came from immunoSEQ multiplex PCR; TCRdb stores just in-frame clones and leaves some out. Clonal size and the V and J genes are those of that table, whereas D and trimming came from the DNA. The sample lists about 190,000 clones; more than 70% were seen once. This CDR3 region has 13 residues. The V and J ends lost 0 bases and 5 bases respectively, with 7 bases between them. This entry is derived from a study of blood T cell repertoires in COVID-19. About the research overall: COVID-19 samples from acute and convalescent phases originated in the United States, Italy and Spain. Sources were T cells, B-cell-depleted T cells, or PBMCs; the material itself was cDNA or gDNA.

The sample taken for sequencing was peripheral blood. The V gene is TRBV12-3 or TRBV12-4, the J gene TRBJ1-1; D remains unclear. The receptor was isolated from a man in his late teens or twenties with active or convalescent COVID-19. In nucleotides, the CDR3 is TGTGCCAGCAGTTTAGCCCCGAGGACTGAAGCTTTCTTT. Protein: CASSLAPRTEAFF.